These 15 T cell receptor beta chains were sequenced from one sample in a study of blood T cell repertoires in COVID-19. The assay was immunoSEQ multiplex PCR, and TCRdb's table has in-frame clones only and misses some. The sample shows 300,000 to 350,000 clones, about 88% of them seen only once. The specimen sequenced was peripheral blood. The source is a woman aged 70 to 79 with COVID-19, enrolled during active disease.

The chain couples TRBV6-5 to TRBJ2-2, with 7 bases that match TRBD1. Germline CDR1 MNHEY, CDR2 SVGAGI. The ends lost 4 bases at V and 5 bases at J; junction bases unmatched: 7. This CDR3 region has 15 residues. As DNA, the CDR3 is TGTGCCAGCAGTTCACAGGGGTCGGGTACCGGGGAGCTGTTTTTT. Protein sequence: CASSSQGSGTGELFF.

This rearrangement joins TRBV11-3 to TRBJ1-6, with a tentative D call TRBD1 (5 bases). Between the trimmed V and J ends, which lost 3 bases and 5 bases, there was a span of 11 bases. This CDR3 region has 15 residues. The V gene's germline CDR1 is SGHNT and CDR2 YENEEA. The CDR3 DNA is TGTGCCAGCAGCTTGAGTGGGGCGAATAATTCACCCCTCCACTTT. It specifies CASSLSGANNSPLHF.

V and J are TRBV14 and TRBJ2-7, with 8 bases lining up with TRBD1. With 2 bases clipped from V and 4 bases from J, the junction kept 7 bases outside the gene matches. Germline lookup yields CDR1 SGHDN and CDR2 FVKESK. This CDR3 contains 15 residues. For the CDR3, the DNA is TGTGCCAGCAGCCAAAAAACAGGGGGTATGTACGAGCAGTACTTC. This sequence encodes CASSQKTGGMYEQYF.

This chain links TRBV7-6 with TRBJ1-4; 8 bases agree with TRBD1. The junction had 4 bases not matched to a gene; V was cut back by 0 bases and J by 7 bases. CDR3 length: 15 residues. Germline CDR1 is SGHVS and CDR2 is FNYEAQ. CDR3 sequence reads: CASSLAGTGFEKLFF. CDR3 nucleotide sequence: TGTGCCAGCAGCTTAGCGGGGACAGGTTTTGAAAAACTGTTTTTT.

The chain employs TRBV5-1 and TRBJ1-1; D is undetermined. This CDR3 spans 13 amino acids. In germline, CDR1 is SGHRS, CDR2 YFSETQ. Trimming took off 3 bases at V and 5 bases at J, with 11 bases between the two ends. The CDR3 DNA sequence: TGCGCCAGCAGCTCGGAGGGATGGACTGAAGCTTTCTTT. Residues: CASSSEGWTEAFF.

The chain uses TRBV19 and TRBJ2-7; tentative D call: TRBD1 (6 bases). CDR3 length: 16 residues. The V end was cut by 3 bases, the J end by 3 bases, with 18 bases between. CDR1 and CDR2 (germline): LNHDA, SQIVND (reference sequence). The CDR3 region is CASSICFGQNCYEQYF. The CDR3 DNA is TGTGCCAGTAGTATTTGCTTCGGACAGAACTGCTACGAGCAGTACTTC.

The chain links TRBV5-8 to TRBJ1-2; D not certain. V was cut by 0 bases and J by 9 bases, with 9 bases left in between. The CDR3 spans 12 residues. Germline V CDR1 and CDR2: SGHTS, YDEGEE. The CDR3 here is CASSLETTRYTF. The CDR3 region has the DNA TGTGCCAGCAGCTTGGAGACAACCCGCTACACCTTC.

V and J are TRBV7-2 and TRBJ2-1, with 9 bases that match TRBD2. Germline V gene data show CDR1 as SGHTA and CDR2 as FQGNSA. The CDR3 is made up of 15 amino acids. V shed 3 bases and J 7 bases; nucleotides not matched to a gene: 7. DNA for the CDR3: TGTGCCAGCAGCTTTTCGCGGGGGGGCTGGAATGAGCAGTTCTTC. It is translated as CASSFSRGGWNEQFF. Supplemented by reference TRBV7-2 and TRBJ2-1, the full variable domain reads GAGVSQSPSNKVTEKGKDVELRCDPISGHTALYWYRQSLGQGLEFLIYFQGNSAPDKSGLPSDRFSAERTGGSVSTLTIQRTQQEDSAVYLCASSFSRGGWNEQFFGPGTRLTVL.

The genes are TRBV24-1 and TRBJ2-3; D is perhaps TRBD1 (6 bases). Trimming pared 4 bases from V and 7 bases from J, leaving 14 bases between. The CDR3 spans 14 residues. Germline V gene lookup returns CDR1 KGHDR and CDR2 SFDVKD. CDR3: CATSDWTDPNTQYF. The CDR3 region has the DNA TGTGCCACCAGTGACTGGACAGACCCTAATACGCAGTATTTT.

This clone has a single count. The chain recombines TRBV6-6 with TRBJ1-6; 7 nucleotides line up with TRBD1. V lost 7 bases, J lost 5 bases, and 8 bases stayed unmatched. Germline CDR1 is MNHNY and CDR2 is SVGAGI (reference sequence). This CDR3 has 15 residues. In nucleotides, the CDR3 is TGTGCCAGCACCCTACAGGGGCAGAATAATTCACCCCTCCACTTT. Protein: CASTLQGQNNSPLHF.

This clone has only one observation. The sample holds other DNA sequences that translate to the same CDR3. The chain employs TRBV4-3 and TRBJ2-5; 8 bases agree with TRBD1. The CDR3 is 13 residues long. The V gene's germline CDR1 is LGHNA and CDR2 YSLEER. With V trimmed by 9 bases and J by 2 bases, 5 bases remained unmatched. CDR3 protein: CASSRDRQETQYF. The CDR3 region has the DNA TGCGCCAGTAGCAGGGACAGGCAAGAGACCCAGTACTTC.

This sequence joins TRBV7-9 and TRBJ2-3, with 8 bases fitting TRBD1. The germline CDR1 and CDR2 sequences are SEHNR and FQNEAQ (reference sequence). The CDR3 runs to 16 residues. V gave up 2 bases and J gave up 6 bases; unmatched junction bases: 10. CDR3 amino acids: CASSLQQGEQQDTQYF. CDR3 DNA sequence: TGTGCCAGCAGCTTACAACAGGGGGAACAGCAGGATACGCAGTATTTT.

This clone was recorded a few times. This chain joins TRBV30 and TRBJ1-5, with 7 nucleotides matching TRBD1. The CDR3 spans 15 residues. Germline CDR1 GTSNPN, CDR2 SVGIG (reference sequence). V shed 0 bases and J 4 bases; nucleotides not matched to a gene: 6. In DNA, the CDR3 is TGTGCCTGGAGTGTGAGGGGACAGTCAAATCAGCCCCAGCATTTT. Encoded protein: CAWSVRGQSNQPQHF.

This chain joins TRBV27 and TRBJ2-5; tentative D call: TRBD1 (5 bases). Germline lookup yields CDR1 MNHEY and CDR2 SMNVEV (reference sequence). The CDR3 has 15 amino acids. The V end lost 5 bases, the J end lost 2 bases, and 15 bases lay between the germline ends. The CDR3, as DNA: TGTGCCAGCAGTCGATCGGACATCTATCAAGAGACCCAGTACTTC. Protein: CASSRSDIYQETQYF.

The chain uses TRBV19 and TRBJ2-2; D ambiguous. This CDR3 is built from 14 residues. Germline V CDR1 and CDR2: LNHDA, SQIVND (reference sequence). V lost 5 bases to trimming and J lost 1 base, with 8 bases between them. The CDR3 coding sequence is TGTGCCAGTAGTCCTAGACTGAACACCGGGGAGCTGTTTTTT. Translated: CASSPRLNTGELFF.